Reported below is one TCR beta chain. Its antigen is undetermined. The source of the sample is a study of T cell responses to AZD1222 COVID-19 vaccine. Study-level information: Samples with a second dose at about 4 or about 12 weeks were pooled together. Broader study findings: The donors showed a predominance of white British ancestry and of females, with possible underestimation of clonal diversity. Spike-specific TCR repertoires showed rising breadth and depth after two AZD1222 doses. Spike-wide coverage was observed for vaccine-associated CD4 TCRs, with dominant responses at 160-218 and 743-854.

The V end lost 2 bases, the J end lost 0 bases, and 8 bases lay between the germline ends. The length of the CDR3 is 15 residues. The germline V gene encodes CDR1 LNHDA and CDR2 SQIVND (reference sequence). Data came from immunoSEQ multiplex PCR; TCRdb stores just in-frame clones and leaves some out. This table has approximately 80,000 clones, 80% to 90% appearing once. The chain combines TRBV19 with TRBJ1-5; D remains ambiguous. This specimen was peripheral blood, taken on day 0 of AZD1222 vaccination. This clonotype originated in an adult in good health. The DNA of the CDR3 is TGTGCCAGTAGTATAAGGCTAAATAGCAATCAGCCCCAGCATTTT. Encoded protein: CASSIRLNSNQPQHF.